The clone carrying this T cell receptor beta chain was seen only a few times. As yet, its antigen is unknown. There are 15 residues in the CDR3. V was cut by 5 bases and J by 3 bases, with 16 bases left in between. CDR1 WNHNN and CDR2 SYGVQD come from the germline V gene (reference sequence). The data stem from a study of T cells in narcolepsy. Regarding the study as a whole: Autoreactive clonotypes reportedly recurred in blood of same and different patients, not controls.

Assay used: immunoSEQ multiplex PCR; TCRdb lists only in-frame clones, some missing. The sample contains under 30,000 clones, over 80% of which appear only once. The chain employs TRBV10-1 and TRBJ2-5; a weak D match, TRBD1 (5 bases). Sequencing was performed on CD45RA- memory CD4+ T cells from PBMCs. This TCR derives from a human donor with narcolepsy. The CDR3 sequence is CASSPPKGPEETQYF. As DNA, the CDR3 is TGCGCCAGCAGTCCTCCGAAGGGGCCGGAAGAGACCCAGTACTTC.